The clone carrying this T cell receptor beta chain was observed a single time. Its specificity is not known. The sample is drawn from a study of T cell repertoires and HLA-DP antigens. Across the whole study: Transduced HeLa cells presented HLA-DP to CD4+ T cells. Average DNA input: roughly 200 ng for CD137+CD4+ sorts, roughly 1,100 ng pre-culture.

With 3 bases clipped from V and 9 bases from J, the junction kept 5 bases outside the gene matches. Germline assignment: CDR1 SGHRS and CDR2 YFSETQ. This CDR3 spans 15 amino acids. Average purity of the negatively selected CD4+ T cells was about 98%. CD4+ T cells were isolated untouched, 95% to 98% pure. Produced via immunoSEQ multiplex PCR; TCRdb's table is partial and in-frame only. The table lists about 120,000 clones, about 91% of them singletons, with roughly 0.3% in the top ten. The sample consisted of CD4+ T cells from PBMCs. This TCR was recovered from a woman younger than 35 in good health and CMV-seronegative. The V call is TRBV5-1, the J call TRBJ2-1; 14 nucleotides agree with TRBD2. The CDR3 DNA follows: TGCGCCAGCAGCTCCAAGACTAGCGGGGGGGGTGAGCAGTTCTTC. Translated: CASSSKTSGGGEQFF.